This T cell receptor (beta chain) was found in a study of Ad26.COV2.S vaccination and SARS-CoV-2 variants. The study's findings and limits: Total T cell responses, in the TCR breadth and depth analyses, may have been underestimated.

The treatment here: around 19 received Ad26.COV2.S at low or high dose, single or two shots; about 5 received placebo; per-sample allocation not given. Sampling occurred on day 63 after the first vaccine or placebo injection. Measured with immunoSEQ multiplex PCR; TCRdb has only the in-frame clones, and not every one. Here the sample spans roughly 450,000 clones, 90% being singletons. A word on this clone: Its antigen is still unknown.

The CDR3 is 16 amino acids. V was clipped by 9 bases and J by 2 bases; unmatched bases: 9. Germline CDR1 is KGHDR and CDR2 is SFDVKD. The J gene is TRBJ2-3, the V gene TRBV24-1; 11 nucleotides line up with TRBD2. Specimen: peripheral blood, collected in a trial of Ad26.COV2.S vaccine versus placebo. This sequence originates from a person between 18 and 59 years old who received the Ad26.COV2.S COVID-19 vaccine or a placebo. CDR3 DNA: TGTGCCACCTCCTCGGGGACTAGCGGAAACACAGATACGCAGTATTTT. The encoded protein is CATSSGTSGNTDTQYF.